This T cell receptor beta chain was sequenced for a study of patients and donors after allogeneic stem cell transplantation. TCRdb processed the RT-PCR reads anew with MiXCR; each CDR3 protein has one entry. The sample lists roughly 190,000 distinct CDR3 sequences; roughly two fifths were seen once. The CDR3 extends over 14 amino acids. J gave up 3 bases and V 7 bases, and 11 bases lay outside the gene matches. Germline V CDR1 and CDR2: DFQATT, SNEGSKA (reference sequence). This clonotype was sampled from a human donor who was either an allogeneic HSCT recipient or a stem cell or donor lymphocyte infusion donor (not recorded which). It is not recorded whose cells these are; they may come from a transplant donor. The sample comprised blood, either unsorted or a sorted T cell fraction (not recorded which). This chain joins TRBV20-1 and TRBJ1-2, with 7 bases aligning to TRBD1. The CDR3 region is CSGEGIGGDYGYTF. The CDR3 DNA follows: TGCAGTGGAGAGGGGATAGGGGGCGACTATGGCTACACCTTC.